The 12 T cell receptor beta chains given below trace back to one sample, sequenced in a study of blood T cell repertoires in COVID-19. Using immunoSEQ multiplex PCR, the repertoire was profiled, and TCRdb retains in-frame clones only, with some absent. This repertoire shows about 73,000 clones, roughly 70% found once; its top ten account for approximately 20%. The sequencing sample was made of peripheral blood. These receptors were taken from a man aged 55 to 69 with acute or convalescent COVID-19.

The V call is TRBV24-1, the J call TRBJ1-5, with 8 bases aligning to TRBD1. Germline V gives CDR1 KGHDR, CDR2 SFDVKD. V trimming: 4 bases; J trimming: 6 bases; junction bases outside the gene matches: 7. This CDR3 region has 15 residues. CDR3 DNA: TGTGCCACCAGTGAACGGACAGGGAATAGTCAGCCCCAGCATTTT. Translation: CATSERTGNSQPQHF.

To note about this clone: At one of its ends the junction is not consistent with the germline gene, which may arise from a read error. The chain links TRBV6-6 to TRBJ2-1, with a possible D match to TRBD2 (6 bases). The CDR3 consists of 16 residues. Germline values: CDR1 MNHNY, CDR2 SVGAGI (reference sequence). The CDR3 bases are TGTGCCAGCAGCCCCCGGGCGGGGTCCTCCTCCAATGAGCAGTTCTTC. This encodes CASSPRAGSSSNEQFF.

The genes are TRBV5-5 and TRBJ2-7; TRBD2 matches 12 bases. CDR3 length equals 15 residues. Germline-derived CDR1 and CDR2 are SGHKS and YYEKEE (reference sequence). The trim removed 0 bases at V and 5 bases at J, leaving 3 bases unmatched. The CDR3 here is CASSLGLAGVNEQYF. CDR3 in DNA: TGTGCCAGCAGCTTGGGACTAGCGGGGGTCAACGAGCAGTACTTC.

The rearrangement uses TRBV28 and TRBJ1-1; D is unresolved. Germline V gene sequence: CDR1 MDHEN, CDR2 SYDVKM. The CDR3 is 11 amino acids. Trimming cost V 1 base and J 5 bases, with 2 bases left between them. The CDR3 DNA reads TGTGCCAGCAGTTTATCAACTGAAGCTTTCTTT. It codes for CASSLSTEAFF.

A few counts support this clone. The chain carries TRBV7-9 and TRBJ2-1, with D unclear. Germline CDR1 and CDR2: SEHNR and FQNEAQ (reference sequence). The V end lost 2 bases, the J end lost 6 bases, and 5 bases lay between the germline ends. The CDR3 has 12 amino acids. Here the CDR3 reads CASSLMSNEQFF. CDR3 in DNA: TGTGCCAGCAGCTTAATGAGCAATGAGCAGTTCTTC.

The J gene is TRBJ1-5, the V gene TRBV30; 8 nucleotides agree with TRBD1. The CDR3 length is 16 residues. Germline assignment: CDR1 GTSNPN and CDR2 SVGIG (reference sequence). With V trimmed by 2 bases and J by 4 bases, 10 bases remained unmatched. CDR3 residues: CAWSRSRTGRNQPQHF. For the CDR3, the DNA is TGTGCCTGGAGTCGCTCGAGGACAGGGCGGAATCAGCCCCAGCATTTT.

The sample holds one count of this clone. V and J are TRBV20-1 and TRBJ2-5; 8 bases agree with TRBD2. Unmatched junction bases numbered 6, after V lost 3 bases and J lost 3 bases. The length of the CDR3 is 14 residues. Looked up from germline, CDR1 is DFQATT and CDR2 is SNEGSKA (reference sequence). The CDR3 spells CSASLAGLKETQYF. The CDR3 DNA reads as TGCAGTGCTAGTCTAGCGGGCCTAAAAGAGACCCAGTACTTC.

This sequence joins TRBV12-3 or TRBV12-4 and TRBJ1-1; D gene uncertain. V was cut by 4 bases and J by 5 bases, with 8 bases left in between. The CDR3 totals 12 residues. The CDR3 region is CASSYYQTEAFF. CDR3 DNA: TGTGCCAGCAGTTACTACCAAACTGAAGCTTTCTTT.

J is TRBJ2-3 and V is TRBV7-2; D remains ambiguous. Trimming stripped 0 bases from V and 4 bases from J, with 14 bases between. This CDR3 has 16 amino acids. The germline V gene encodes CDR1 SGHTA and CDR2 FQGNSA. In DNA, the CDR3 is TGTGCCAGCAGCTTAGCACCGACTGGGTGGGCAGATACGCAGTATTTT. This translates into CASSLAPTGWADTQYF.

The CDR3 region is CASSIGLAGVAGELFF. As DNA, the CDR3 is TGTGCCAGCAGTATAGGGCTAGCGGGAGTTGCCGGGGAGCTGTTTTTT. The chain couples TRBV28 to TRBJ2-2; 10 nucleotides align to TRBD2. Germline V gene lookup returns CDR1 MDHEN and CDR2 SYDVKM. V shed 5 bases and J 6 bases; nucleotides not matched to a gene: 9. The CDR3 length is 16 residues.

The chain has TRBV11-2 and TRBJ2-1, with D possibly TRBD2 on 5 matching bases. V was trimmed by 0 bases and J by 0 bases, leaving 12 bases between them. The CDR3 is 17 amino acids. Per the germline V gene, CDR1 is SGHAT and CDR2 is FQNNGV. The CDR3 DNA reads TGTGCCAGCAGCTTAGAGCTCGGGATTAGCTCCTACAATGAGCAGTTCTTC. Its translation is CASSLELGISSYNEQFF.

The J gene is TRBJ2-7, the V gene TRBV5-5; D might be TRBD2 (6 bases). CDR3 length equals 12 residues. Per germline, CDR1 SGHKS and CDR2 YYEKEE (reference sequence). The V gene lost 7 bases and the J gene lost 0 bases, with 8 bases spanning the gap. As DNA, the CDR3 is TGTGCCAGCGTCGGGGGCTCCTACGAGCAGTACGTC. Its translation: CASVGGSYEQYV.